This T cell receptor (beta chain) was captured by sequencing in a study of blood T cell repertoires in COVID-19. For the study at large: PBMCs, B-cell-depleted T cells, or T cells provided the cDNA or gDNA that made up the material.

This table comes from immunoSEQ multiplex PCR, and its TCRdb copy is limited to in-frame clones, with some not included. The repertoire holds about 130,000 clones, with 75% to 90% as singletons. This clone has only a few counts. The identical CDR3 is also encoded by other nucleotide sequences in the sample. Germline CDR1 is MDHEN and CDR2 is SYDVKM. The length of the CDR3 is 14 residues. Trimming removed 3 bases at V and 1 base at J, with 9 bases between. Sequencing was performed on peripheral blood. The clonotype originates from an elderly woman with COVID-19, enrolled during active disease. This chain connects TRBV28 to TRBJ1-2, with D possibly being TRBD1 (5 bases). Here the CDR3 reads CASSFPRVNYGYTF. The CDR3 DNA is TGTGCCAGCAGTTTCCCCAGGGTTAACTATGGCTACACCTTC.